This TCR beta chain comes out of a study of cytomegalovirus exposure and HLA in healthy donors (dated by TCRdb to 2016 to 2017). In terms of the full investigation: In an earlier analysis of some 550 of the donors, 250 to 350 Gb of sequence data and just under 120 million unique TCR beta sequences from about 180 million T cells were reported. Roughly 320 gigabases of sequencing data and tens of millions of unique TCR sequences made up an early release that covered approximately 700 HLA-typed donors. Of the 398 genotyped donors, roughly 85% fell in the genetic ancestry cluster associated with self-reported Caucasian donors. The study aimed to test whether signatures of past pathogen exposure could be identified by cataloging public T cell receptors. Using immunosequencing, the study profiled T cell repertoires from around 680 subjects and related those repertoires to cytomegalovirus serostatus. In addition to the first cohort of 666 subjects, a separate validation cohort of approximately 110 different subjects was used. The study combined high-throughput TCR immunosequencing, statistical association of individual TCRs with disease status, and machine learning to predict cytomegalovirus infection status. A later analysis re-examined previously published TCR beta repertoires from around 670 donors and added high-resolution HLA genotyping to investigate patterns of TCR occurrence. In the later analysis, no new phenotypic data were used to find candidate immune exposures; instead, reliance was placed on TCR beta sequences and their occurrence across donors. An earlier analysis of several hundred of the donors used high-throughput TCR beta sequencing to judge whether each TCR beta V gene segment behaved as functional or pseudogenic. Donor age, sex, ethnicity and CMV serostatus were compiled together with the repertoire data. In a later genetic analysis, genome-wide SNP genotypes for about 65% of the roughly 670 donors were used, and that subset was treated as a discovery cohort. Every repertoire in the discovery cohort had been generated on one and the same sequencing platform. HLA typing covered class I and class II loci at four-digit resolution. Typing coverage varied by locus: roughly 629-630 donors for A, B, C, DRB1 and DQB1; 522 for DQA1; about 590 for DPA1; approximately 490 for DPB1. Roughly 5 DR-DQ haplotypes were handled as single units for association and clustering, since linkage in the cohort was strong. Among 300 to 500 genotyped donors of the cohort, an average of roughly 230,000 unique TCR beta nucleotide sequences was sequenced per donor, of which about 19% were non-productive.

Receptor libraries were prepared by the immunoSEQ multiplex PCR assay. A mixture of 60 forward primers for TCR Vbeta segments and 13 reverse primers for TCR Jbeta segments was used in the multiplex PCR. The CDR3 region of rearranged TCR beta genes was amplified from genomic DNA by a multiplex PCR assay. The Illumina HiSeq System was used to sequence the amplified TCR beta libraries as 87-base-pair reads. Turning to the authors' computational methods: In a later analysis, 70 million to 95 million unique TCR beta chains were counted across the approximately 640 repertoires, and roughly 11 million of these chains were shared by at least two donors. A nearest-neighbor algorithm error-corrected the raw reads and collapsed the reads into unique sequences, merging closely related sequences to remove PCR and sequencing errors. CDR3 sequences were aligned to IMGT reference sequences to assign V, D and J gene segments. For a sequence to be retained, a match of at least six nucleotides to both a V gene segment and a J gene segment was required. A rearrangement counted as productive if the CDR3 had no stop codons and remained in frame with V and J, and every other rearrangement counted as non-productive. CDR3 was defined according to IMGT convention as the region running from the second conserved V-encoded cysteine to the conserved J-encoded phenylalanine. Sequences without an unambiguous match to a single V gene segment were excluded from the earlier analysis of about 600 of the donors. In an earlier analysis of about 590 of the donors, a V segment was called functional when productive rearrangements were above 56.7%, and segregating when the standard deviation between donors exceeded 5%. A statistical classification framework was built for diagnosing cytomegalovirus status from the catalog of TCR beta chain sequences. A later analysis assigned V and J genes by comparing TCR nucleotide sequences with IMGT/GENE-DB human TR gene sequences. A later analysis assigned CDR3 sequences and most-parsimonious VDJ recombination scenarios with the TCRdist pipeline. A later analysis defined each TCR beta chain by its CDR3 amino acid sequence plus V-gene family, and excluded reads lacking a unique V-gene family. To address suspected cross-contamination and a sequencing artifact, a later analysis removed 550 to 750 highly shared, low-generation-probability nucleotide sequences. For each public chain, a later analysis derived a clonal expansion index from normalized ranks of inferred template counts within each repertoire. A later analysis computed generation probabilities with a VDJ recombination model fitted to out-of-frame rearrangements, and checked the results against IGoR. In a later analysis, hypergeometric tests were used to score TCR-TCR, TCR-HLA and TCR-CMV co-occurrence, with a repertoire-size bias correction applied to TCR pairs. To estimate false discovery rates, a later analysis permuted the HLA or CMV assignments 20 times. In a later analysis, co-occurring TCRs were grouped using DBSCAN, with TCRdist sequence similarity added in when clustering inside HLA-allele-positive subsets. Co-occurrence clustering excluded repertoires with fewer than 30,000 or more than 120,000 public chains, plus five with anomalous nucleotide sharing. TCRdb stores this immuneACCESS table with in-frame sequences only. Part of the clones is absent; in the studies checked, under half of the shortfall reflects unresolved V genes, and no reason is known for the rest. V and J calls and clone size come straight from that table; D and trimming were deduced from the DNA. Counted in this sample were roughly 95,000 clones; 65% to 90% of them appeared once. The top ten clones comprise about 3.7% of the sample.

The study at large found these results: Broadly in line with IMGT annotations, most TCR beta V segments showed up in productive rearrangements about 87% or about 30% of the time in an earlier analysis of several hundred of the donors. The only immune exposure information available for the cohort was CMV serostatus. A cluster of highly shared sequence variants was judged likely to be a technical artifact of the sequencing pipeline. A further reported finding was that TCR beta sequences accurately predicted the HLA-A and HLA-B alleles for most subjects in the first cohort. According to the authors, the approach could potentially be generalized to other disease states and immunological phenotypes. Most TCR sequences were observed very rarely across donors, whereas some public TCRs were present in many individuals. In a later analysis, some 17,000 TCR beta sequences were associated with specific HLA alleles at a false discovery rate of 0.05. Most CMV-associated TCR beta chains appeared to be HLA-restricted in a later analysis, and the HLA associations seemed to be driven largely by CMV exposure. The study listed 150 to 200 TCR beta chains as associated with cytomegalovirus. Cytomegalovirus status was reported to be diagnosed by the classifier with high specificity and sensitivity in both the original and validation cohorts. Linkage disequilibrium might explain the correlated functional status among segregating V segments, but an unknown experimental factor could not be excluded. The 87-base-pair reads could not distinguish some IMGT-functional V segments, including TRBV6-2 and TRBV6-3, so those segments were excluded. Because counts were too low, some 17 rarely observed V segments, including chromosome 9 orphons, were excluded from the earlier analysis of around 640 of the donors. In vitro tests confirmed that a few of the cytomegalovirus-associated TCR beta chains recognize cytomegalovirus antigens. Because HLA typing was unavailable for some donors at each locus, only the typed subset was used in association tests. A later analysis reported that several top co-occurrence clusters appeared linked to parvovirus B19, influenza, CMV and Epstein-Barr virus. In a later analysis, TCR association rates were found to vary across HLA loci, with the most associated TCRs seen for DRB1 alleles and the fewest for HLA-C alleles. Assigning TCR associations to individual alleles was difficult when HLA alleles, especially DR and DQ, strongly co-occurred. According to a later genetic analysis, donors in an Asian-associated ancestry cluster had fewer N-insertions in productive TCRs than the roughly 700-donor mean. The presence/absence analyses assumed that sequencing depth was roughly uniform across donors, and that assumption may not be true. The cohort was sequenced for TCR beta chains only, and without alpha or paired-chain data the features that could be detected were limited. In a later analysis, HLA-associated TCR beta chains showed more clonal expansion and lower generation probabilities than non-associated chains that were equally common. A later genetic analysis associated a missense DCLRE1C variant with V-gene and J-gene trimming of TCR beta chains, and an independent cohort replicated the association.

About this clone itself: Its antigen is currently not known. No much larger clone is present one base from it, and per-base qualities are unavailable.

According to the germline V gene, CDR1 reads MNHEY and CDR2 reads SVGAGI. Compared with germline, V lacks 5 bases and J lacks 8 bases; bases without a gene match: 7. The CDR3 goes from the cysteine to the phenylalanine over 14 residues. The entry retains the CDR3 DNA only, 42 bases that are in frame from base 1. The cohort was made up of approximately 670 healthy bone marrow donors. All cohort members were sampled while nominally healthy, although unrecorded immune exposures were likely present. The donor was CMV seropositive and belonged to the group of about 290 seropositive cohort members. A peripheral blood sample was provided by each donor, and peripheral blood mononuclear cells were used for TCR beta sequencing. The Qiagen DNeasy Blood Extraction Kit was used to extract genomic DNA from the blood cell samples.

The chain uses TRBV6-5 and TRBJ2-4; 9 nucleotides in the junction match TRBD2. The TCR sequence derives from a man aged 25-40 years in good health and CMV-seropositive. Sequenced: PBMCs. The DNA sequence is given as TGTGCCAGCAGTACGATAGCGGGGGTCGACATTCAGTACTTC. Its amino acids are CASSTIAGVDIQYF.